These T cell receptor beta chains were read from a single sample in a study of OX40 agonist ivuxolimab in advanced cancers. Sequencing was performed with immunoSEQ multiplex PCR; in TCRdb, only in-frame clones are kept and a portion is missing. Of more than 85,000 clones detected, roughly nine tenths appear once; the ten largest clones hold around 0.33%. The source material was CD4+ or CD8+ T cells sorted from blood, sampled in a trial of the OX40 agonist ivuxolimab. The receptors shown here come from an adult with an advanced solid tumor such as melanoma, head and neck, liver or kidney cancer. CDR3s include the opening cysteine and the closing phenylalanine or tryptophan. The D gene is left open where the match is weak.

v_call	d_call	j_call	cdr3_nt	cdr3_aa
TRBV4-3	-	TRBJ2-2	TGCGCCAGCAGCCCCCATGGAGGGTGGAACACCGGGGAGCTGTTTTTT	CASSPHGGWNTGELFF
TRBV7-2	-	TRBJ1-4	TGTGCCAGCAGCGTACGGGCCTTTGACGAAAAACTGTTTTTT	CASSVRAFDEKLFF
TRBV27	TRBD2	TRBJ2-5	TGTGCCAGCAGTTTATTTGGAGGGACTAGCGGGACCCAAGAGACCCAGTACTTC	CASSLFGGTSGTQETQYF
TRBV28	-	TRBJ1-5	TGTGCCAGCAGTCCCCCCCCCGGGGTCCCTTCCAATCAGCCCCAGCATTTT	CASSPPPGVPSNQPQHF
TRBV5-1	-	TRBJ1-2	TGCGCCAGCAGCTCTGACAGGTTAGGAGGCTACACCTTC	CASSSDRLGGYTF
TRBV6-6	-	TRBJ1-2	TGTGCCAGCACCCTGTCGGGTACGCTTGGCTACACCTTC	CASTLSGTLGYTF
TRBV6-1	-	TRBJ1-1	TGTGCCAGCAGTTCCCAAACGAACACTGAAGCTTTCTTT	CASSSQTNTEAFF
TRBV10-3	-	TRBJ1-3	TGTGCCATCAAGGGGACTTCAGGCGGAAACACCATATATTTT	CAIKGTSGGNTIYF
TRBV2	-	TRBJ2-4	TGTGCCAGCAGAAGGGGGGGGGCCAAAAACATTCAGTACTTC	CASRRGGAKNIQYF
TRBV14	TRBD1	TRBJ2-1	TGTGCCAGCAGCCCGACAGGGGGGATATACAATGAGCAGTTCTTC	CASSPTGGIYNEQFF
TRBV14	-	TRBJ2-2	TGTGCCAGCAGCCTCGTCCGCTGGACAGAGAACACCGGGGAGCTGTTTTTT	CASSLVRWTENTGELFF
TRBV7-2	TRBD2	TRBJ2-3	TGTGCCAGCAGCTTATTTAGCGGGGTGTATACGCAGTATTTT	CASSLFSGVYTQYF
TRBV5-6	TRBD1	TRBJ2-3	TGTGCCAGCAGCCCACGACAGGGGGTGTATACAGATACGCAGTATTTT	CASSPRQGVYTDTQYF
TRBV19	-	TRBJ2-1	TGTGCCAGTAGTATAAGGGGCGGCTACAATGAGCAGTTCTTC	CASSIRGGYNEQFF
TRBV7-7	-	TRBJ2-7	TGTGCCAGCAGCTTAGGGGCAGGGCACGAGCAGTACTTC	CASSLGAGHEQYF
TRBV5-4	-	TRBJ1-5	TGTGCCAGCAGCGTAGGGACATCTCAGCCCCAGCATTTT	CASSVGTSQPQHF